This T cell receptor beta chain originates from a study of T cell clonality in common variable immunodeficiency. This clone was seen many times. Its target is unknown. The read stops 3 residues short of the end of the CDR3; the missing end is completed from the germline J gene. CVID and control samples used equivalent genomic DNA input. The method was immunoSEQ multiplex PCR; TCRdb's version includes in-frame clones alone and lacks a portion of them. The table lists roughly 70,000 clones, with no singletons. General observations from the study: Reportedly, TCR beta sequences from common variable immunodeficiency showed fewer deletions and N-nucleotide insertions. CVID subjects shared fewer TCRbeta clones than healthy controls did.

The CDR3 length is 14 residues. Trimming left V 3 bases short and J 2 bases short, with 11 bases between. Germline loops: CDR1 LNHDA, CDR2 SQIVND (reference sequence). This receptor was taken from a person between 18 and 75 years old in good health. This chain joins TRBV19 and TRBJ2-7, with D possibly TRBD1 on 6 matching bases. Material: peripheral blood mononuclear cells. The DNA read from the CDR3 is TGTGCCAGTAGTATGGGGGCGGCCACCTACGAG. Translation: CASSMGAATYE. The whole CDR3 protein reads CASSMGAATYEQYF.